This TCR beta chain is drawn from a study of T cells in localized non-small cell lung cancer. Findings and limits, study-wide: There was higher T cell clonality in uninvolved adjacent lung than in tumor, and it was highest there. Detection in adjacent lung was observed for a median 57 of the top 100 tumor clones. Sequencing involved a lone tumor region, leaving heterogeneity possible. Greater T cell density in blood accompanied longer overall survival.

The sample holds a few counts of this clone. What it recognizes is unknown. Data came from immunoSEQ multiplex PCR; TCRdb stores just in-frame clones and leaves some out. The sample yields about 59,000 clones, almost 90% seen once. Trimming took 1 base from V and 1 from J, leaving 11 bases between them. The CDR3 has 16 amino acids. Germline lookup yields CDR1 SGHTA and CDR2 FQGNSA. The sequence came from a woman aged 40-75 years with stage I lung adenocarcinoma. This material consisted of peripheral blood, taken before any cancer treatment. This sequence joins TRBV7-2 and TRBJ1-5, with D possibly TRBD1 on 6 matching bases. In DNA form, the CDR3 reads TGTGCCAGCAGCTTAGTTGCTAGGGGGAGCAATCAGCCCCAGCATTTT. This gives the protein CASSLVARGSNQPQHF.